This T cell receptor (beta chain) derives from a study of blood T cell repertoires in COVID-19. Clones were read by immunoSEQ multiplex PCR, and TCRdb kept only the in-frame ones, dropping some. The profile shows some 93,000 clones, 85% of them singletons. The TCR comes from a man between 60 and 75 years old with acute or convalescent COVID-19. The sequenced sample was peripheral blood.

The CDR3 sequence is CASSPGDRGYEQYF. The DNA for the CDR3 is TGTGCCAGCAGTCCCGGGGACAGGGGTTACGAGCAGTACTTC. This rearrangement joins TRBV27 to TRBJ2-7; 10 bases are a match to TRBD1. Germline CDR1 MNHEY, CDR2 SMNVEV (reference sequence). The CDR3 spans 14 residues. V trimming: 5 bases; J trimming: 4 bases; junction bases outside the gene matches: 5.